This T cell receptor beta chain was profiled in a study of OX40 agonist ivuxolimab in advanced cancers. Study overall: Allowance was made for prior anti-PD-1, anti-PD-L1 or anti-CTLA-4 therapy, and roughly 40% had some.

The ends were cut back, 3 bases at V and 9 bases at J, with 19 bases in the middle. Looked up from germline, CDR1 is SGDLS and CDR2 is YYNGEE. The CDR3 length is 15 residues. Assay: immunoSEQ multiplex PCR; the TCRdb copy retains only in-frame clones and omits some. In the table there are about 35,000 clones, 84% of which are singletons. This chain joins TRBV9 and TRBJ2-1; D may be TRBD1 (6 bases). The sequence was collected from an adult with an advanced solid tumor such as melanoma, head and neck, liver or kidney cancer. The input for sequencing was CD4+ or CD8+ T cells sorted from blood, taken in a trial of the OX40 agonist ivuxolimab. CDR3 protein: CASSGVITGNGEQFF. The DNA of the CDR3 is TGTGCCAGCAGCGGAGTGATAACAGGGAATGGTGAGCAGTTCTTC.